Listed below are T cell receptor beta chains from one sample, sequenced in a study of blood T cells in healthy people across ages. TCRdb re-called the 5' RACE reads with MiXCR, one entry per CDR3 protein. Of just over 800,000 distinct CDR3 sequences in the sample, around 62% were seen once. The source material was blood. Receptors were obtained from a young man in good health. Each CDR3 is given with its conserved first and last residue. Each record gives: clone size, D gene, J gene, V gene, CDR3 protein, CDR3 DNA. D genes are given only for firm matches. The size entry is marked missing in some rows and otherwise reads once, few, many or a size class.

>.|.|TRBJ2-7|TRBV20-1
CSARGLVSYEQYF
TGCAGTGCTAGAGGTCTTGTCTCCTACGAGCAGTACTTC
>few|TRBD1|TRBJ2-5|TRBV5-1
CASSRWTGGETQYF
TGCGCCAGCAGCCGATGGACAGGGGGAGAGACCCAGTACTTC
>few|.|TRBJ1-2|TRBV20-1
CSARVRDIGYTF
TGCAGTGCTAGAGTACGGGACATCGGCTACACCTTC
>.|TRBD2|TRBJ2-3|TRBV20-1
CSARESLAADTQYF
TGCAGTGCTAGAGAGTCACTAGCGGCAGATACGCAGTATTTT
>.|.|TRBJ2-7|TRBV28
CASSLPLGEFLCEQYF
TGTGCCAGCAGTCTTCCGTTGGGGGAGTTCCTTTGCGAGCAGTACTTC
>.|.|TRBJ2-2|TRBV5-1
CASSFSGDYTGELFF
TGCGCCAGCAGCTTTTCGGGGGACTACACCGGGGAGCTGTTTTTT
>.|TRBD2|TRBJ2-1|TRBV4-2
CASSQETSGNEQFF
TGTGCCAGCAGCCAAGAGACTAGCGGGAATGAGCAGTTCTTC
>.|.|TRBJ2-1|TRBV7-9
CASSVSVYNEQFF
TGTGCCAGCAGCGTATCCGTTTACAATGAGCAGTTCTTC
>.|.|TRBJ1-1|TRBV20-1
CSAVQFMNTEAFF
TGCAGTGCAGTACAGTTCATGAACACTGAAGCTTTCTTT
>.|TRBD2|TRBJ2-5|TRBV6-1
CASSLAGPSGGQETQYF
TGTGCCAGCAGCCTCGCCGGGCCTAGCGGGGGGCAAGAGACCCAGTACTTC
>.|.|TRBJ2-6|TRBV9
CASSPGDTIFSGANVLTF
TGTGCCAGCAGCCCCGGGGACACTATTTTCTCTGGGGCCAACGTCCTGACTTTC
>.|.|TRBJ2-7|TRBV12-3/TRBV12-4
CASSNTRDPGEQYF
TGTGCCAGCAGTAACACCCGGGACCCTGGAGAGCAGTACTTC
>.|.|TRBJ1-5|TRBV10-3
CATSEDRHQPQHF
TGTGCCACCAGTGAGGACAGACATCAGCCCCAGCATTTT
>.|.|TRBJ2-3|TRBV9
CASSVAGGGASDTQYF
TGTGCCAGCAGCGTAGCTGGAGGGGGGGCATCAGATACGCAGTATTTT
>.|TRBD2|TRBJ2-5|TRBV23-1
CASSQFGGEASGGQETQYF
TGCGCCAGCAGTCAATTCGGAGGGGAGGCTAGCGGGGGACAAGAGACCCAGTACTTC
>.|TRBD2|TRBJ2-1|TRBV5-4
CASSLEKRGGDNEQFF
TGTGCCAGCAGCCTCGAAAAGCGGGGGGGCGACAATGAGCAGTTCTTC